These 21 T cell receptor beta chains were sequenced from one sample in a study of identical twins. TCRdb reprocessed the 5' RACE reads with MiXCR, giving one entry per CDR3 protein. The table lists some 270,000 distinct CDR3 sequences, 6.5% to 9.5% of them singletons. These records were also assigned to another study, of yellow fever vaccine responses in identical twins.

Sequenced sample: CD8+ T cells sorted from blood. All receptors come from a woman younger than 35 in good health.

This sequence joins TRBV11-1 and TRBJ2-3, with 7 bases identical to TRBD1. V gave up 3 bases and J gave up 5 bases; unmatched junction bases: 11. CDR3 length: 16 amino acids. The germline gives CDR1 SGHAT, CDR2 FQDESV (reference sequence). CDR3 loop: CASSFGGRGKVDTQYF. Here the CDR3 DNA reads TGTGCCAGCAGCTTCGGAGGCAGGGGGAAGGTAGATACGCAGTATTTT.

This clonotype was counted ten times or more. V and J are TRBV3-1 and TRBJ2-5; 11 bases line up with TRBD2. There are 16 residues in the CDR3. The trim removed 2 bases at V and 0 bases at J, leaving 2 bases unmatched. Germline CDR1 reads LGHDT; CDR2 reads YNNKEL (reference sequence). CDR3 coding DNA: TGTGCCAGCAGCCAAACTAGCGGGGGCTACCAAGAGACCCAGTACTTC. This encodes CASSQTSGGYQETQYF.

V gene TRBV4-1 combines with J gene TRBJ2-7, with TRBD2 matching 13 bases. V lost 4 bases, J lost 4 bases, and 7 bases stayed unmatched. CDR3 length: 16 amino acids. CDR1 and CDR2 from the germline V gene are MGHRA and YSYEKL. CDR3 region: CASSLGLAGESYEQYF. CDR3 bases: TGCGCCAGCAGCCTCGGACTAGCGGGAGAATCGTACGAGCAGTACTTC.

This clonotype was seen ten or more times. This chain connects TRBV24-1 to TRBJ2-1, with D perhaps matching TRBD2 (6 bases). Trimming removed 4 bases at V and 9 bases at J, with 12 bases between. Germline V gene sequence: CDR1 KGHDR, CDR2 SFDVKD. CDR3 size: 13 residues. DNA of the CDR3: TGTGCCACCAGTGACTCACTTAGCGGTGAGCAGTTCTTC. Amino acids: CATSDSLSGEQFF.

The sample holds many counts of this clonotype. The V call is TRBV27, the J call TRBJ2-3; tentative D call: TRBD1 (5 bases). The CDR3 sequence is 18 residues long. Germline V CDR1 and CDR2: MNHEY, SMNVEV (reference sequence). Trimming shortened V by 4 bases and J by 0 bases, and 20 bases separated the two germline ends. As DNA, the CDR3 is TGTGCCAGCAGTTCCACCATTCAGGGTTACACTAGCACAGATACGCAGTATTTT. Translating it yields CASSSTIQGYTSTDTQYF.

The V call is TRBV20-1, the J call TRBJ2-3, with TRBD1 matching over 7 bases. This CDR3 has 19 amino acids. J was trimmed by 0 bases and V by 2 bases; bases with no gene match: 17. Germline V gene lookup returns CDR1 DFQATT and CDR2 SNEGSKA (reference sequence). The CDR3 nucleotides read TGCAGTGCTAGAACGGGACAGCCTAGCTCAGAGGTTAGCACAGATACGCAGTATTTT. It translates to CSARTGQPSSEVSTDTQYF.

This clonotype was observed at least ten times. The rearrangement links TRBV10-3 to TRBJ2-1; 9 nucleotides agree with TRBD2. CDR3 length equals 14 residues. V lost 4 bases and J lost 7; bases outside the gene matches: 5. The germline CDR1 and CDR2 sequences are ENHRY and SYGVKD. CDR3 residues: CAISVAGAGNEQFF. For the CDR3, the DNA is TGTGCCATCAGTGTAGCGGGGGCCGGGAATGAGCAGTTCTTC.

The chain's CDR3 is CASSFTGTPSYEQYF. The DNA for the CDR3 is TGTGCCAGCAGCTTCACCGGGACCCCCTCCTACGAGCAGTACTTC. The rearrangement links TRBV7-8 to TRBJ2-7; D tentatively fits TRBD1 or TRBD2 (5 bases each). Germline CDR1 is SGHVS and CDR2 is FQNEAQ. The CDR3 extends over 15 amino acids. Trimming left V 3 bases short and J 0 bases short, with 12 bases between.

The CDR3 is CASSFVWDREYEQYF. DNA of the CDR3: TGTGCCAGCAGTTTTGTATGGGACAGGGAATACGAGCAGTACTTC. The chain couples TRBV27 to TRBJ2-7; TRBD1 matches 9 bases. The V gene's germline CDR1 is MNHEY and CDR2 SMNVEV (reference sequence). The ends lost 3 bases at V and 4 bases at J; junction bases unmatched: 7. This CDR3 region has 15 residues.

This sequence joins TRBV7-9 and TRBJ1-2, with D hard to call. CDR1 is SEHNR, CDR2 FQNEAQ, per germline (reference sequence). The V end lost 1 base, the J end lost 6 bases, and 12 bases lay between the germline ends. There are 14 residues in the CDR3. In nucleotides, the CDR3 is TGTGCCAGCAGCTTAGAAAGGGAAGCCAATGGCTACACCTTC. Translating it yields CASSLEREANGYTF.

The DNA of the CDR3 is TGCGCCAGCAGCCAAGTCGGGCGCGACAGGGTAGGCTCAGAGACCCAGTACTTC. Translation gives CASSQVGRDRVGSETQYF. V gene TRBV4-1 combines with J gene TRBJ2-5, with 7 positions matching TRBD1. V was clipped by 1 base and J by 4 bases; unmatched bases: 15. CDR1 MGHRA and CDR2 YSYEKL come from the germline V gene. CDR3 size: 18 residues.

At least ten counts were recorded for this clonotype. V usage is TRBV29-1 and J usage is TRBJ1-2; 10 bases match TRBD1. Losses at the gene ends were 7 bases for V and 3 bases for J; bases not matched to a gene: 2. CDR1 and CDR2 from the germline V gene are SQVTM and ANQGSEA. The CDR3 sequence is 12 residues long. For the CDR3, the DNA is TGCAGCGGACAGGGGGCAGACTATGGCTACACCTTC. Its translation: CSGQGADYGYTF.

On this clonotype: One base away lies a much larger clone, so this may be a sequencing read error. V and J are TRBV15 and TRBJ2-2, with D hard to call. The CDR3 runs to 14 residues. From germline, CDR1 is LNHNV and CDR2 YYDKDF (reference sequence). Trimming cost V 3 bases and J 6 bases, with 11 bases left between them. CDR3 protein: CATSSEKSAGELFF. Written as DNA, the CDR3 is TGTGCCACCAGCAGTGAAAAAAGCGCCGGGGAGCTGTTTTTT.

This clonotype was counted between two and nine times. The J gene is TRBJ2-7, the V gene TRBV7-9, with D possibly matching TRBD1 (5 bases). The CDR3 runs 16 residues. Germline V gene sequence: CDR1 SEHNR, CDR2 FQNEAQ (reference sequence). V dropped 5 bases and J dropped 2 bases, with 19 bases sitting between them. CDR3 sequence reads: CASSPRLQARPYEQYF. CDR3 DNA sequence: TGTGCCAGCAGCCCCCGATTACAGGCACGACCCTACGAGCAGTACTTC.

This clonotype was found many times. V usage is TRBV12-3 or TRBV12-4 and J usage is TRBJ2-5; D gene ambiguous. V shed 4 bases and J shed 5 bases, with 8 bases lying between them. The CDR3 totals 12 residues. The CDR3 bases are TGTGCCAGCAGTTACTTTGGGGAGACCCAGTACTTC. Its translation is CASSYFGETQYF.

This clonotype occurred many times. V usage is TRBV27 and J usage is TRBJ2-3; TRBD2 matches at 9 bases. The CDR3 loop spans 19 amino acids. The trim removed 7 bases at V and 0 bases at J, leaving 17 bases unmatched. Germline loops: CDR1 MNHEY, CDR2 SMNVEV (reference sequence). CDR3 in amino acids: CASTRWGSGRKPSTDTQYF. The CDR3 DNA reads TGTGCCAGCACCCGATGGGGAAGCGGGAGGAAACCTAGCACAGATACGCAGTATTTT.

This chain joins TRBV4-1 and TRBJ1-5, with a tentative D call TRBD1 (5 bases). Germline V lookup: CDR1 MGHRA, CDR2 YSYEKL. V lost 1 base to trimming and J lost 0 bases, with 10 bases between them. The CDR3 extends over 16 amino acids. CDR3 sequence reads: CASSQVPGNSNQPQHF. CDR3 in DNA: TGCGCCAGCAGCCAAGTCCCAGGGAATAGCAATCAGCCCCAGCATTTT.

The chain links TRBV11-1 to TRBJ2-2; 11 nucleotides agree with TRBD2. V lost 5 bases, J lost 4 bases, and 15 bases stayed unmatched. This CDR3 contains 19 residues. The germline V gene has CDR1 SGHAT and CDR2 FQDESV (reference sequence). As DNA, the CDR3 is TGTGCCAGCAGCCGACAACTAGCGGGAGAGTCGTTTAGCACCGGGGAGCTGTTTTTT. Protein sequence: CASSRQLAGESFSTGELFF.

The table lists this clonotype with a few counts. The chain combines TRBV19 with TRBJ2-2, with no clear D. V dropped 2 bases and J dropped 7 bases, with 8 bases sitting between them. The germline V gene has CDR1 LNHDA and CDR2 SQIVND (reference sequence). The CDR3 is 13 amino acids. DNA of the CDR3: TGTGCCAGTAGTATATCCGCTGGCGGGGAGCTGTTTTTT. Its translation: CASSISAGGELFF.

V usage is TRBV10-3 and J usage is TRBJ2-1; D is perhaps TRBD1 (5 bases). This CDR3 comprises 15 residues. The V and J ends lost 2 bases and 4 bases respectively, with 12 bases between them. The germline V gene has CDR1 ENHRY and CDR2 SYGVKD. The CDR3 spells CAISESDSMYNEQFF. CDR3 bases: TGTGCCATCAGTGAGAGCGACAGCATGTACAATGAGCAGTTCTTC.

The chain employs TRBV29-1 and TRBJ2-7; 8 bases map to TRBD1. The ends lost 0 bases at V and 5 bases at J; junction bases unmatched: 18. CDR3 length equals 18 residues. Germline V CDR1 and CDR2: SQVTM, ANQGSEA. DNA of the CDR3: TGCAGCGTTGAAGAGCCCCTCCAGGGGGCGTACCATGGTAACGAGCAGTACTTC. This sequence encodes CSVEEPLQGAYHGNEQYF.